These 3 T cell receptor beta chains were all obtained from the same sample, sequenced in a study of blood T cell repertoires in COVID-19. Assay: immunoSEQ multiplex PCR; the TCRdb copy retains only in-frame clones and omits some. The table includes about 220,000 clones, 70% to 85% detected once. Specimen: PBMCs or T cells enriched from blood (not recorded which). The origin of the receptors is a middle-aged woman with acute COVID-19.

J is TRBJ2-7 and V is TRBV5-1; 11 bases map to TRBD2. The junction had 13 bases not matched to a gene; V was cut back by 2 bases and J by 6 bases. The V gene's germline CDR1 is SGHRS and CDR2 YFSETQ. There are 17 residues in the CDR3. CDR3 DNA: TGCGCCAGCAGCTTTGGCGTCGGGGTAGCGGGAGGGGGCGAGCAGTACTTC. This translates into CASSFGVGVAGGGEQYF. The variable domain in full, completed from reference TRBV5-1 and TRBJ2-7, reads KAGVTQTPRYLIKTRGQQVTLSCSPISGHRSVSWYQQTPGQGLQFLFEYFSETQRNKGNFPGRFSGRQFSNSRSEMNVSTLELGDSALYLCASSFGVGVAGGGEQYFGPGTRLTVT.

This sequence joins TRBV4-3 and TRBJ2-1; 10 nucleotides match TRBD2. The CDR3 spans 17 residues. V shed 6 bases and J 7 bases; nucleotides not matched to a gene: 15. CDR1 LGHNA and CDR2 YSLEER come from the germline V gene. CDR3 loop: CASRPRMGLAGANEQFF. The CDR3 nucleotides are TGCGCCAGCAGGCCAAGAATGGGGCTAGCGGGGGCGAATGAGCAGTTCTTC.

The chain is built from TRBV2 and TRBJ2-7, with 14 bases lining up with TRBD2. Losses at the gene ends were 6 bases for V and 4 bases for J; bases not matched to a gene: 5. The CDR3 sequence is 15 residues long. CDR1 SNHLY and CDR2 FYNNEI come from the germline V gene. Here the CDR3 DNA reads TGTGCCAGCAGAGTCGGGACTAGCGGGAGATACGAGCAGTACTTC. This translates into CASRVGTSGRYEQYF.